The rows below give T cell receptor beta chains drawn from one sample of a study of blood T cell repertoires in COVID-19. Here immunoSEQ multiplex PCR was the method, and the copy in TCRdb shows in-frame clones only, minus some. Of 110,000 or so clones in the sample, more than 70% were seen once. The sequenced material came from peripheral blood. These receptors came from a human donor in a cohort sampled during active COVID-19. Both conserved end residues are part of each CDR3. Each record gives: J gene, clone size, V gene, CDR3 length, D gene, CDR3 protein, CDR3 DNA. The D gene is left open where the match is weak. Size tells how often a clone was seen (once, few, many) or the class of an expanded clone, and some rows leave it out.

J gene: TRBJ2-7; clone size: few; V gene: TRBV5-6; CDR3 length: 12; D gene: TRBD2; CDR3 protein: CASRLADYEQYF; CDR3 DNA: TGTGCCAGCCGACTAGCGGATTACGAGCAGTACTTC
J gene: TRBJ2-7; clone size: -; V gene: TRBV11-3; CDR3 length: 12; D gene: -; CDR3 protein: CASSLETGEQYF; CDR3 DNA: TGTGCCAGCAGCTTAGAAACAGGCGAGCAGTACTTC
J gene: TRBJ2-1; clone size: -; V gene: TRBV5-1; CDR3 length: 15; D gene: -; CDR3 protein: CASSFRVGTYNEQFF; CDR3 DNA: TGCGCCAGCAGCTTCAGGGTTGGTACCTACAATGAGCAGTTCTTC
J gene: TRBJ1-5; clone size: -; V gene: TRBV18; CDR3 length: 16; D gene: -; CDR3 protein: CASSPEVGAAVQPQHF; CDR3 DNA: TGTGCCAGCTCACCCGAAGTGGGGGCAGCAGTTCAGCCCCAGCATTTT
J gene: TRBJ1-5; clone size: -; V gene: TRBV19; CDR3 length: 14; D gene: -; CDR3 protein: CASSKEQAHQPQHF; CDR3 DNA: TGTGCCAGTAGTAAAGAACAGGCGCATCAGCCCCAGCATTTT
J gene: TRBJ2-7; clone size: once; V gene: TRBV6-5; CDR3 length: 14; D gene: TRBD2; CDR3 protein: CAAEAGGITYEQYF; CDR3 DNA: TGTGCCGCAGAGGCGGGAGGTATTACCTACGAGCAGTACTTC
J gene: TRBJ2-7; clone size: -; V gene: TRBV5-4; CDR3 length: 16; D gene: TRBD2; CDR3 protein: CVSSRLAGGPTYEQYF; CDR3 DNA: TGTGTCAGCAGCCGACTAGCGGGAGGCCCAACCTACGAGCAGTACTTC
J gene: TRBJ1-2; clone size: -; V gene: TRBV18; CDR3 length: 13; D gene: -; CDR3 protein: CASSTGTSTGYTF; CDR3 DNA: TGTGCCAGCTCAACCGGGACATCGACTGGCTACACCTTC
J gene: TRBJ1-4; clone size: -; V gene: TRBV4-1; CDR3 length: 20; D gene: TRBD1; CDR3 protein: CASSLMYSAGTGRRSEKLFF; CDR3 DNA: TGCGCCAGCAGCCTCATGTACAGTGCCGGGACAGGTAGGCGCTCTGAAAAACTGTTTTTT
J gene: TRBJ1-2; clone size: -; V gene: TRBV15; CDR3 length: 16; D gene: -; CDR3 protein: CATSRGGDHTYYGYTF; CDR3 DNA: TGTGCCACCAGCAGAGGCGGAGACCACACATACTATGGCTACACCTTC